The T cell receptor (beta chain) described here comes from a study of patients and donors after allogeneic stem cell transplantation. CDR1 and CDR2 from the germline V gene are ENHRY and SYGVKD. CDR3 length: 13 residues. V lost 5 bases and J lost 6; bases outside the gene matches: 5. Each CDR3 protein is one row after TCRdb ran MiXCR on the RT-PCR reads. The sample carries about 200,000 distinct CDR3 sequences, 35% to 45% recorded once. The V gene is TRBV10-3, the J gene TRBJ1-2; 8 bases match TRBD1. This clonotype originated in a human donor who was either an allogeneic HSCT recipient or a stem cell or donor lymphocyte infusion donor (not recorded which). It is not recorded whose cells these are; they may come from a transplant donor. Sequencing was performed on blood, either unsorted or a sorted T cell fraction (not recorded which). CDR3 amino acids: CAISRNRGDGYTF. The DNA of the CDR3 is TGTGCCATCAGTAGAAACAGGGGGGATGGCTACACCTTC.